This TCR beta chain is from a study of T cells in localized non-small cell lung cancer. Study conclusions and caveats: Sequencing was restricted to one tumor region; therefore, heterogeneity remains possible. The study detected a median around 57 of the top 100 tumor clones in adjacent lung. It was uninvolved adjacent lung that showed the highest T cell clonality, exceeding tumor.

Assay: immunoSEQ multiplex PCR; the TCRdb copy retains only in-frame clones and omits some. The sample lists 70,000 to 95,000 clones; approximately 91% were seen once. Concerning this clone: Its antigen remains unidentified.

V lost 3 bases and J lost 7, with 10 bases in between. This CDR3 spans 14 amino acids. Per germline, CDR1 LNHDA and CDR2 SQIVND (reference sequence). The TCR originated in a woman aged 35 to 70 with stage II squamous cell lung carcinoma. V gene TRBV19 combines with J gene TRBJ1-6; D is unclear. Sequencing used PBMCs, obtained before any cancer treatment. The CDR3 region is CASSIGRENSPLHF. DNA of the CDR3: TGTGCCAGTAGTATCGGGAGGGAGAATTCACCCCTCCACTTT.